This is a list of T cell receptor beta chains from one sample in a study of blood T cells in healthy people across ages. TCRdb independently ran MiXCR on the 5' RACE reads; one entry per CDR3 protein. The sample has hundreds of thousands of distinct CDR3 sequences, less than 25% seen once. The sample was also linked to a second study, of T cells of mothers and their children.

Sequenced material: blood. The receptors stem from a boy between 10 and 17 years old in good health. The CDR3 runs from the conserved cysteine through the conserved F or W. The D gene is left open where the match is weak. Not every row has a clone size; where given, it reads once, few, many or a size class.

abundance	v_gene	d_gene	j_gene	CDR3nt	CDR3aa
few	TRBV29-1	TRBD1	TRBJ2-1	TGCAGCGTTGACACACAGGGGTTCTACAATGAGCAGTTCTTC	CSVDTQGFYNEQFF
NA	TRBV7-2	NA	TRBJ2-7	TGTGCCAGCGCTAGGGTTCCAGGTAGCCTCTACGAGCAGTACTTC	CASARVPGSLYEQYF
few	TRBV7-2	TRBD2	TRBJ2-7	TGTGCCAGCAGCTTTTTCCAGACTAGCGGGAGCTCAGACGAGCAGTACTTC	CASSFFQTSGSSDEQYF
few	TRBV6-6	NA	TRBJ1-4	TGTGCCAGCAGCAACCCGGGGCAAAAACTGTTTTTT	CASSNPGQKLFF
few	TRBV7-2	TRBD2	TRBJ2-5	TGTGCCAGCAGCTCGCAGACTAGCGGGGGGCATCAAGAGACCCAGTACTTC	CASSSQTSGGHQETQYF
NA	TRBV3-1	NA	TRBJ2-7	TGTGCCAGCAGCCAGGCGACAGGTCACGAGCAGTACTTC	CASSQATGHEQYF
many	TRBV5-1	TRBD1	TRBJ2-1	TGCGCCAGCAGCTTGAGGGGACAGGGTGACGTCAATGAGCAGTTCTTC	CASSLRGQGDVNEQFF
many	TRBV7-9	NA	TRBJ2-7	TGTGCCAGCAGCTTAAGTCTTACGGGGAACGAGCAGTACTTC	CASSLSLTGNEQYF
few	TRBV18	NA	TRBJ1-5	TGTGCCAGCTCACCATCGGATCACAATCAGCCCCAGCATTTT	CASSPSDHNQPQHF
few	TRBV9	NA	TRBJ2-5	TGTGCCAGCAGCGTAGATGGGGGGGCGAGGAGTGCGTTCTTC	CASSVDGGARSAFF
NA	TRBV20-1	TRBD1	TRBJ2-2	TGCAGTGCAGGACTCACAGGGGGCCCCGGGGAGCTGTTTTTT	CSAGLTGGPGELFF
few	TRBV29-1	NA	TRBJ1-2	TGCAGCGTTGTTGAGATCCTTAACTATGGCTACACCTTC	CSVVEILNYGYTF
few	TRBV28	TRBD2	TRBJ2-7	TGTGCCAGCAGTCCAATGACTAGCGGGAGGGGAACCTACGAGCAGTACTTC	CASSPMTSGRGTYEQYF
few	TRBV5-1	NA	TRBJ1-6	TGCGCCAGCAGCTTGGAGGTGCCCTGGAATTCACCCCTCCACTTT	CASSLEVPWNSPLHF
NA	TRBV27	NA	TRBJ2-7	TGTGCCAGCAGTTTAGGTGGGGCGCGGTACGAGCAGTACTTC	CASSLGGARYEQYF
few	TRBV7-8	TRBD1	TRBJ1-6	TGTGCCAGCAGCTTAGGACAGGGATATAATTCACCCCTCCACTTT	CASSLGQGYNSPLHF
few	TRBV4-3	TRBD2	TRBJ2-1	TGCGCCAGCACAGTGAGACTAGCGGGTTACAATGAGCAGTTCTTC	CASTVRLAGYNEQFF
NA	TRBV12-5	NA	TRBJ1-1	TGTGCTAGTGGTTTGGACGGAGCTCAGGGTCTGATGGAAGCTTTCTTT	CASGLDGAQGLMEAFF
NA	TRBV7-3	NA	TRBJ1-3	TGTGCCAGCCAGACAGAAACTGGAAACACCATATATTTT	CASQTETGNTIYF
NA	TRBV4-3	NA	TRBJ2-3	TGCGCCGGCAGCCAATTGCCCCCACGAGATACGCAGTATTTT	CAGSQLPPRDTQYF
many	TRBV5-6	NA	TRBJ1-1	TGTGCCAGCAGCTTGGACCAGATGAACACTGAAGCTTTCTTT	CASSLDQMNTEAFF
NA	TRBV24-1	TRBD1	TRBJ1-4	TGTGCCACCAGTGACCCCCACGCAGGGGGCGGTGAAAAACTGTTTTTT	CATSDPHAGGGEKLFF
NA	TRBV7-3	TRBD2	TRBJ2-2	TGTGCCAGCAGCCCCACTTATAGCGGGAGAGATAACACCGGGGAGCTGTTTTTT	CASSPTYSGRDNTGELFF
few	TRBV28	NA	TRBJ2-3	TGTGCCAGCAGCACATTACACGAGGCTAGCACAGATACGCAGTATTTT	CASSTLHEASTDTQYF
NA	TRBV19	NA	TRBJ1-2	TGTGCCAGTAGTATAGGAGCGACGGATGGCTACACCTTC	CASSIGATDGYTF
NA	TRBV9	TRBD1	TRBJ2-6	TGTGCCAGCAGCGTAACGACAGGGGGCTCTGGGGCCAACGTCCTGACTTTC	CASSVTTGGSGANVLTF
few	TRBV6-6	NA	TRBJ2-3	TGTGCCAGCAGTTACACAGTCACAGATACGCAGTATTTT	CASSYTVTDTQYF
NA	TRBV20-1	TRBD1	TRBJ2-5	TGCAGTGCGAGACAACAGGGGGCGCTGAGGTTGGAGACCCAGTACTTC	CSARQQGALRLETQYF
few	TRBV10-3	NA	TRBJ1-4	TGTGCCATCGTCGTGGGACCACAGGGCGCGAATAATGAAAAACTGTTTTTT	CAIVVGPQGANNEKLFF
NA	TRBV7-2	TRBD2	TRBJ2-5	TGTGCCAGCAGCTTACCAGCGGGAGGGGGTGGAGAGACCCAGTACTTC	CASSLPAGGGGETQYF
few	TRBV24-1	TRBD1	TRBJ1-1	TGTGCCACCAGTGATTGGACAGGGGCTGAAGCTTTCTTT	CATSDWTGAEAFF
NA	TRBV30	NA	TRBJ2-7	TGTGCCTGGAGTCTAGGCGTCAGGGGCCACGAGCAGTACTTC	CAWSLGVRGHEQYF
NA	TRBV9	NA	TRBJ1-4	TGTGCCAGCAGCGTTGGATCGGGTTATAATGAAAAACTGTTTTTT	CASSVGSGYNEKLFF
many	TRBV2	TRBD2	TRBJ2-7	TGTGCCAGCAGTCTTGGGGGGGGAGGATACTACGAGCAGTACTTC	CASSLGGGGYYEQYF
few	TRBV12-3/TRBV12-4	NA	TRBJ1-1	TGTGCCAGCAGGGGTGGGGGTCTGAACACTGAAGCTTTCTTT	CASRGGGLNTEAFF
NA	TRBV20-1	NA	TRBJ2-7	TGCAGTGCCTTATACCAGACAAACTCCTACGAGCAGTACTTC	CSALYQTNSYEQYF
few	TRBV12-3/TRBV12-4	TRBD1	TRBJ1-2	TGTGCCAGCAGCCGGACAGGGAACTTCTATGGCTACACCTTC	CASSRTGNFYGYTF
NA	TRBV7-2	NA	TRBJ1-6	TGTGCCAGCAGCCCCCAAAGGCAGCCTAATTCACCCCTCCACTTT	CASSPQRQPNSPLHF
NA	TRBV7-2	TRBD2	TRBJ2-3	TGTGCCAGCAGTGGGACTAGCGGGAGAACGCAGTATTTT	CASSGTSGRTQYF
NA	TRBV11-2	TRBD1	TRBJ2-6	TGTGCCAGCAGCTCCCACCGGGACAGGGGACGCTCTGGGGCCAACGTCCTGACTTTC	CASSSHRDRGRSGANVLTF
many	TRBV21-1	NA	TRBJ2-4	TGTGCCAGCAGCTTAATCTGGGAGGGGAGGGCCAAAAACATTCAGTACTTC	CASSLIWEGRAKNIQYF
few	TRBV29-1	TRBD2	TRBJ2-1	TGCAGCGCAACGGGACTAGCGCTTGCCGGGGATGAGCAGTTCTTC	CSATGLALAGDEQFF
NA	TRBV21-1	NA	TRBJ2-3	TGTGCCAGCAGCAAAGGTGATGGGCTAGCGGGAGACAGGGCAGATACGCAGTATTTT	CASSKGDGLAGDRADTQYF
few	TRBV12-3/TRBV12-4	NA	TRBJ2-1	TGTGCCAGCAGTCCAACTAGCCTCAATGAGCAGTTCTTC	CASSPTSLNEQFF
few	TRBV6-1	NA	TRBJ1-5	TGTGCCAGCAGTGAAGCGCTTCGGGGTTTTTGGCATTTT	CASSEALRGFWHF
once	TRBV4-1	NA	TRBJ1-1	TGCGCCAGCAGCCAAGAAAATGGGGGGACTGAAGCTTTCTTT	CASSQENGGTEAFF
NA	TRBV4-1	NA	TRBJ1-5	TGCGCCAGCCAGCCGGGATTAGGCAATCAGCCCCAGCATTTT	CASQPGLGNQPQHF
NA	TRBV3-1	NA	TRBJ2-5	TGTGCCAGCAGCCAAGTGAAGACCCAGTACTTC	CASSQVKTQYF